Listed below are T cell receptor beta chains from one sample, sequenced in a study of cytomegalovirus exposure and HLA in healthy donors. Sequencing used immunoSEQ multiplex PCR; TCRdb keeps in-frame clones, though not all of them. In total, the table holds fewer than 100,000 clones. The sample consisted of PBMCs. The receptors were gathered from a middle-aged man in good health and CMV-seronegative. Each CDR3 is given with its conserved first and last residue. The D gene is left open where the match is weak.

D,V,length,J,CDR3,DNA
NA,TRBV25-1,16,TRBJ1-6,CASSRNSWRGNSPLHF,TGTGCCAGCAGCCGTAACTCGTGGAGGGGAAATTCACCCCTCCACTTT
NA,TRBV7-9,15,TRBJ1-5,CASSLGTGYNQPQHF,TGTGCCAGCAGCTTAGGTACAGGGTATAATCAGCCCCAGCATTTT
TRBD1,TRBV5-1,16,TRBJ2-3,CASSLGLDRGTDTQYF,TGCGCCAGCAGCTTGGGGCTTGACAGGGGCACAGATACGCAGTATTTT
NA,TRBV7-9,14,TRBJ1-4,CASSLHSGSEKLFF,TGTGCCAGCAGCTTACACAGCGGTAGTGAAAAACTGTTTTTT
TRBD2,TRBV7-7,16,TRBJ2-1,CASSSGLAGALDEQFF,TGTGCTAGCAGCTCGGGACTAGCGGGGGCATTGGATGAGCAGTTCTTC
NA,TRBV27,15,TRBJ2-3,CASSSSHQGTDTQYF,TGTGCCAGCAGTTCGAGTCACCAAGGCACAGATACGCAGTATTTT
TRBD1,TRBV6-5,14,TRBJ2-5,CASSYRGLGETQYF,TGTGCCAGCAGTTACAGGGGGCTGGGAGAGACCCAGTACTTC
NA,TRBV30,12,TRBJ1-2,CAWRQINYGYTF,TGTGCCTGGAGACAGATTAACTATGGCTACACCTTC
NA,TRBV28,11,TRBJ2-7,CASRNNYEQYF,TGTGCCAGCCGGAACAACTACGAGCAGTACTTC
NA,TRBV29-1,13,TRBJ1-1,CSVVETGYTEAFF,TGCAGCGTTGTGGAAACGGGTTACACTGAAGCTTTCTTT
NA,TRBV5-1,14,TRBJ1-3,CASSIGTLWDTIYF,TGCGCCAGCAGCATCGGGACACTCTGGGACACCATATATTTT
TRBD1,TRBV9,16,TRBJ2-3,CASSQRTGQDTDTQYF,TGTGCCAGCAGCCAGAGGACAGGACAAGACACAGATACGCAGTATTTT
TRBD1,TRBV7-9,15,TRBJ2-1,CASSLLGQGRHEQFF,TGTGCCAGCAGTCTGTTGGGACAGGGGAGGCATGAGCAGTTCTTC
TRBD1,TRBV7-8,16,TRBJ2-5,CASTERGLPTIETQYF,TGTGCCAGCACGGAAAGGGGGCTGCCAACCATAGAGACCCAGTACTTC
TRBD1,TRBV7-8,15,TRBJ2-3,CASRIDRAFADTQYF,TGTGCCAGCAGGATCGACAGGGCCTTCGCAGATACGCAGTATTTT
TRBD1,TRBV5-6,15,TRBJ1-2,CASSGSDRGRSGYTF,TGTGCCAGCAGCGGGAGTGACAGGGGGCGCAGCGGCTACACCTTC
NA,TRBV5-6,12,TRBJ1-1,CASSLWRTEAFF,TGTGCCAGCAGCTTGTGGAGAACTGAAGCTTTCTTT
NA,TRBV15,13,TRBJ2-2,CATSRIVAGELFF,TGTGCCACCAGCAGAATAGTGGCCGGGGAGCTGTTTTTT
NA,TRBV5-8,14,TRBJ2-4,CASRQGLAKNIQYF,TGTGCCAGCAGGCAGGGGCTAGCCAAAAACATTCAGTACTTC
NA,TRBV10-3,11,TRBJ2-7,CAISKEYEQYF,TGTGCCATCAGCAAAGAGTACGAGCAGTACTTC
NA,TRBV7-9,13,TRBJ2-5,CASSLRGAETQYF,TGTGCCAGCAGCTTAAGGGGCGCGGAGACCCAGTACTTC
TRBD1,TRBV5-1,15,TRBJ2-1,CASSPPGQGVLEQFF,TGCGCCAGCAGCCCTCCGGGACAGGGGGTTCTAGAGCAGTTCTTC
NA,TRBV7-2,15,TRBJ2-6,CASSLVGSGANVLTF,TGTGCCAGCAGCTTAGTTGGCTCCGGGGCCAACGTCCTGACTTTC
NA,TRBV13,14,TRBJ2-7,CASSWRLQAGEQYF,TGTGCCAGCAGCTGGCGCCTACAGGCTGGCGAGCAGTACTTC
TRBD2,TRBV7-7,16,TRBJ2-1,CASSPQAGGSYNEQFF,TGTGCTAGCAGCCCACAGGCGGGGGGCTCCTACAATGAGCAGTTCTTC
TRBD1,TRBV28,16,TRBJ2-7,CASSPRIKTGTYEQYF,TGTGCCAGCAGTCCTAGGATAAAGACAGGGACCTACGAGCAGTACTTC
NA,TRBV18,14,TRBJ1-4,CASSPRGTNEKLFF,TGTGCCAGCTCACCTCGGGGTACTAATGAAAAACTGTTTTTT
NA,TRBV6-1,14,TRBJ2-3,CASRLAKYTDTQYF,TGTGCCAGCAGGTTAGCGAAATACACAGATACGCAGTATTTT
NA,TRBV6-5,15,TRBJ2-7,CASSYRDIPFYEQYF,TGTGCCAGCAGTTACCGGGACATACCCTTCTACGAGCAGTACTTC
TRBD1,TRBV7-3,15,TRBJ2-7,CASSLRPGQGYEQYF,TGTGCCAGCAGCTTAAGGCCGGGACAGGGCTACGAGCAGTACTTC
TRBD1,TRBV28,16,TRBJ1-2,CASRAGGTASNYGYTF,TGTGCCAGCAGGGCAGGGGGCACCGCTTCTAACTATGGCTACACCTTC
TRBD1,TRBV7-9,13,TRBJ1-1,CASSWDRDTEAFF,TGTGCCAGCAGCTGGGACAGGGACACTGAAGCTTTCTTT
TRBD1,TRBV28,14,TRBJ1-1,CASSPPLTGGAAFF,TGTGCCAGCAGTCCTCCCTTGACAGGGGGCGCGGCTTTCTTT
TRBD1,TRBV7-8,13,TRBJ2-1,CASSLIQGVGQFF,TGTGCCAGCAGCTTGATACAGGGGGTCGGGCAGTTCTTC
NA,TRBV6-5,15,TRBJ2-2,CASSKNGANTGELFF,TGTGCCAGCAGTAAGAACGGTGCGAACACCGGGGAGCTGTTTTTT
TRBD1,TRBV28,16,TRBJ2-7,CASSTAPGQGDFEQYF,TGTGCCAGCAGTACCGCCCCGGGACAGGGTGATTTCGAGCAGTACTTC
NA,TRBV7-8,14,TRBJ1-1,CASSLGRPNTEAFF,TGTGCCAGCAGCTTGGGCAGACCGAACACTGAAGCTTTCTTT
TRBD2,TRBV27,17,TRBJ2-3,CASSSMRLAGATDTQYF,TGTGCCAGCAGTTCCATGAGGCTAGCGGGGGCCACAGATACGCAGTATTTT
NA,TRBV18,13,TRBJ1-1,CASSPGQNTEAFF,TGTGCCAGCTCGCCGGGACAGAACACTGAAGCTTTCTTT
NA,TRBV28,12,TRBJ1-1,CASSLNRKGSFF,TGTGCCAGCAGTTTAAACCGGAAGGGGTCTTTCTTT
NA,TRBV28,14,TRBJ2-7,CASSYVESAYEQYF,TGTGCCAGCAGTTACGTGGAGAGCGCCTACGAGCAGTACTTC
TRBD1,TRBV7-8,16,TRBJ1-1,CASSSSEDRGYTEAFF,TGTGCCAGCAGCTCCTCCGAAGACAGGGGGTACACTGAAGCTTTCTTT
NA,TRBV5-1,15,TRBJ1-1,CASSWRQAWNTEAFF,TGCGCCAGCAGCTGGAGACAGGCCTGGAACACTGAAGCTTTCTTT
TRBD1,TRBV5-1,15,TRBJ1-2,CASSWGTGGGYGYTF,TGCGCCAGCAGCTGGGGGACAGGGGGCGGCTATGGCTACACCTTC
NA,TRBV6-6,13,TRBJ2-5,CASSYSRQETQYF,TGTGCCAGCAGTTACTCCCGGCAAGAGACCCAGTACTTC
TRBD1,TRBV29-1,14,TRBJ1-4,CSVRDRAINEKLFF,TGCAGCGTCCGAGACAGGGCTATTAATGAAAAACTGTTTTTT
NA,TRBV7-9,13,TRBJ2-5,CASSFPGQETQYF,TGTGCCAGCAGCTTCCCCGGGCAAGAGACCCAGTACTTC
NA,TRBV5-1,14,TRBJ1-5,CASSLAGLSQPQHF,TGCGCCAGCAGCTTGGCAGGGCTGAGTCAGCCCCAGCATTTT
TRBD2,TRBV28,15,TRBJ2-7,CASTLGLSSAYEQYF,TGTGCCAGCACCCTGGGACTATCGAGCGCCTACGAGCAGTACTTC
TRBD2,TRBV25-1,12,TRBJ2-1,CASSESAGPLFF,TGTGCCAGCAGTGAGTCAGCGGGACCTCTGTTCTTC